The 6 T cell receptor beta chains below come from one sample, sequenced in a study of cytomegalovirus exposure and HLA in healthy donors. PCR employed 60 Vbeta and 13 Jbeta primers. Sequenced by immunoSEQ multiplex PCR; TCRdb stores in-frame clones only, minus some. Among about 85,000 clones listed, approximately 80% were seen once. Sequenced sample: PBMCs. The source is a woman in her 50s in good health and CMV-seropositive.

The chain recombines TRBV5-4 with TRBJ1-2; no definite D call. Germline CDR1 SGHNT, CDR2 YYREEE (reference sequence). Trimming pared 0 bases from V and 7 bases from J, leaving 16 bases between. The CDR3 consists of 15 residues. The CDR3 nucleotides are TGTGCCAGCAGCTTGGCCGCAGAGGCCGCCGGTGGCTACACCTTC. It yields the protein CASSLAAEAAGGYTF.

The chain combines TRBV10-3 with TRBJ2-2; 7 nucleotides line up with TRBD1. Germline V gene sequence: CDR1 ENHRY, CDR2 SYGVKD. Unmatched junction bases numbered 3, after V lost 7 bases and J lost 1 base. CDR3 length equals 14 residues. CDR3 amino acids: CAITGQMNTGELFF. CDR3 DNA: TGTGCCATCACGGGACAGATGAACACCGGGGAGCTGTTTTTT.

The chain uses TRBV11-3 and TRBJ1-1; no clear D. CDR3 size: 14 residues. Trimming removed 0 bases from V and 1 base from J, with 6 bases in between. CDR1 is SGHNT, CDR2 YENEEA, per germline. CDR3 residues: CASSLEWRNTEAFF. Here the CDR3 DNA reads TGTGCCAGCAGCTTAGAATGGAGGAACACTGAAGCTTTCTTT.

A few counts support this clone. V and J are TRBV7-3 and TRBJ2-5; 8 bases align to TRBD2. Germline loops: CDR1 SGHTA, CDR2 FQGTGA. V was clipped by 2 bases and J by 7 bases; unmatched bases: 3. This CDR3 contains 13 residues. The chain's CDR3 is CASSLVRGGTQYF. In DNA, the CDR3 is TGTGCCAGCAGCTTAGTCCGGGGGGGGACCCAGTACTTC. Combining the CDR3 with reference TRBV7-3 and TRBJ2-5 gives the whole variable domain GAGVSQTPSNKVTEKGKYVELRCDPISGHTALYWYRQSLGQGPEFLIYFQGTGAADDSGLPNDRFFAVRPEGSVSTLKIQRTERGDSAVYLCASSLVRGGTQYFGPGTRLLVL.

This clone was recorded only once. J is TRBJ2-7 and V is TRBV11-2, with a weak D call TRBD1 (5 bases). Trimming pared 1 base from V and 1 base from J, leaving 14 bases between. Germline CDR1 is SGHAT and CDR2 is FQNNGV. The CDR3 sequence is 16 residues long. CDR3 loop: CASSLVAREGSYEQYF. The CDR3, as DNA: TGTGCCAGCAGCTTAGTGGCCAGGGAAGGGTCCTACGAGCAGTACTTC.

J is TRBJ2-1 and V is TRBV6-5; the match to TRBD1 covers 8 bases. The V segment lost 8 bases and the J segment 6 bases; nucleotides outside the gene matches: 6. The CDR3 runs to 13 residues. Germline CDR1 reads MNHEY; CDR2 reads SVGAGI. CDR3 sequence reads: CASHRGTGNEQFF. The CDR3 DNA reads TGTGCCAGCCACAGGGGGACAGGCAATGAGCAGTTCTTC.